The sequence of this T cell receptor (beta chain) was determined in a study of cytomegalovirus exposure and HLA in healthy donors. Vbeta (60) and Jbeta (13) primers were used in the PCR. Measured with immunoSEQ multiplex PCR; TCRdb has only the in-frame clones, and not every one. The table has more than 95,000 clones, 60% to 85% seen once; the top ten hold about 5.4%. To note about this clone: The antigen remains unidentified.

Study observations and caveats: Segments of the TCR beta V type were, in most cases, productive about 87% or about 30% of the time in an earlier analysis.

CDR1 MNHNS and CDR2 SASEGT come from the germline V gene. V was cut by 1 base and J by 6 bases, with 15 bases left in between. The CDR3 covers 15 residues. This receptor was identified in a woman under 30 in good health and CMV-seropositive. The material sequenced was PBMCs. V usage is TRBV6-1 and J usage is TRBJ1-1, with a tentative D call TRBD1 (5 bases). The CDR3 DNA reads as TGTGCCAGCAGTGAAGGGGGGGGAACGGCTTCTGAAGCTTTCTTT. Its protein is CASSEGGGTASEAFF.